This TCR beta chain was found in a study of blood T cells in healthy people across ages (dated by TCRdb to between 2014 and 2017). Broadly, across the study: In model experiments, template switching captured roughly one uniquely barcoded TCR beta cDNA molecule for every two T cells. For two donors (one aged 18 to 30 and one aged 80 or older), the study analyzed two additional independent replicas of 1 million unique cDNA reads from the same blood draw. To track age-related changes in TCR beta repertoire diversity, the study relied on deep sequencing normalized with unique cDNA molecular identifiers. Four age groups were formed from the donors: young (average roughly 15 years), middle-aged (around 39), aged (about 62) and long-lived (around 82). The paper as a whole reports these results and caveats: Bulk unsorted PBMC profiling prevented conclusive comparison of naive and antigen-experienced compartments. Total diversity estimates from one million sequenced T cells were considered lower bounds and underestimates. Compared with the aged group, more naive CD4+ T cells, fewer expanded clones and increased TCR diversity were shown by the long-lived group, suggesting age selection. As age increased, observed TCR beta diversity per million T cells dropped in a roughly linear way, and a significant reduction was already evident by age 40. The CMV infection status of donors was not known, potentially confounding age-related changes in expanded clonotypes. There was a strong correlation between observed TCR beta diversity and the percentage of naive T cells measured by flow cytometry.

The library was obtained by 5' RACE. The sequencer was an Illumina HiSeq 2500. A second PCR of roughly 7 to 11 cycles was performed with a sample-barcoded 5' primer and a J-beta primer mix. A unique molecular identifier was introduced onto each TCR beta cDNA molecule by a template-switch 5' adaptor carrying 12 random nucleotides. At least 3 million CDR3-containing paired-end reads were obtained from each sample. The Mint cDNA synthesis kit, primed by a TRBC-specific oligonucleotide, was used to synthesize first-strand cDNA from all RNA. Following uracil-DNA glycosylase treatment, all cDNA underwent a first 18-cycle PCR with the universal primers M1SS and BC2_uni_R. In the original analysis: For normalization, 1 million high-quality reads, each with a distinct molecular identifier, were randomly selected from each sample. Instead of being binned into consensus sequences, reads that shared molecular identifiers were thrown out. MiTCR, run with a Q25 quality threshold and the strictest error-elimination algorithm, handled CDR3 identification, clonotype clustering and error correction. A nonparametric unseen species model with Euler transformation was used to estimate a lower bound on total TCR beta diversity. In-frame beta chains were kept once TCRdb had trimmed the public reads at Q25 with fastp and called clones with MiXCR. Rows are combined by CDR3 protein, so each entry shows the most common genes and DNA. The V and J calls, along with clone size, are taken from TCRdb and not from the paper's own processing. The sample yields approximately 780,000 distinct CDR3 sequences; under 30% were counted once. The top ten clones comprise 3% of the sample.

In the germline V gene (reference sequence), CDR1 corresponds to DFQATT and CDR2 to SNEGSKA. The CDR3 runs 13 amino acids, cysteine and phenylalanine included. Kept here is only the CDR3 DNA, which spans 39 bases and is read in frame from base 1. V sheds 6 bases and J sheds 1 base, leaving 12 bases between their ends. A remark on this clonotype: It lacks a known antigen. Base-call qualities are not available, and no considerably larger clone is one nucleotide away.

The donors were 40 or so Caucasian individuals from Russia, aged roughly 6 to 90 years, who were systemically healthy. About 9.6 milliliters of peripheral blood were collected from each donor into EDTA-treated Vacutainer tubes. Ficoll-Paque density-gradient centrifugation was used to isolate PBMCs, with at least 6 million per sample. Total RNA was extracted from PBMCs with Trizol reagent, with at least 6 micrograms obtained per sample. Naive CD45RAhigh/CD27high T cell percentages were measured by flow cytometry on a PBMC aliquot from every donor. The data also belong to a second study, concerning T cells of mothers and their children. The second paper states: Donors were nine systemically healthy Caucasian individuals: three mothers and their six children. cDNA synthesis used all of the extracted RNA, with roughly 1.5 ug of RNA in each 15 ul reaction. In the second PCR, sample barcodes and 2-4 random nucleotides were introduced via the M1S primer. More than 8 million TCR beta CDR3 reads were obtained from each mother, and roughly 3 million reads were obtained from each child. In both related and unrelated pairs, thymic selection shapes the output of TCR recombination in a similar way, with inherited differences having only a minor effect. Normalized repertoire overlap was always slightly but never significantly higher in related than unrelated mother-child pairs. With a sensitivity of about 100 clones per million clonotypes, no persistent microchimeric T cell clones were detected. In the study, deep NGS was used to compare the TCR beta repertoires of mothers and children, and features distinguishing related mother-child pairs from unrelated individuals were sought. The mean age was approximately 41 +/- 4 years for the mothers and roughly 11 +/- 4 years for the children. After adapter ligation with NEBNext reagents, the libraries were sequenced on Illumina HiSeq 2000 with 100+100 nt paired-end reads. Mother and child libraries were prepared a month apart and sequenced in separate runs to prevent cross-contamination. Each donor had between about 450,000 and 2,100,000 distinct TCR beta clonotypes identified. Naive TCR beta clonotypes were estimated from low-frequency clonotypes matched to each donor's FACS-determined naive share, without sorting.

The V gene is TRBV20-1 and the J gene is TRBJ1-1; a weak D assignment points to TRBD1 (6 bases agree). The sequence derives from a boy aged 5-17 years in good health. Source material: blood. The nucleotide sequence is TGCAGTGCCCGGACAGACCCGAACACTGAAGCTTTCTTT. Translated, this is CSARTDPNTEAFF.